This paragraph reports one T cell receptor (beta chain). Its antigen remains unidentified. Looked up from germline, CDR1 is MNHNS and CDR2 is SASEGT. The CDR3 extends over 12 amino acids. V shed 7 bases and J shed 5 bases, with 8 bases lying between them. Each CDR3 protein is one row after TCRdb ran MiXCR on the RT-PCR reads. The table has hundreds of thousands of distinct CDR3 sequences, roughly 8.2% seen once; the top ten hold 10% to 15%. These data originate in a study of response to subunit inactivated influenza vaccine. Study-level points and caveats: The authors put forward the suggestion that each seasonal influenza vaccination may bring in only a limited number of new T cells.

The clonotype comes from a man aged 50 to 75 who received an inactivated influenza vaccine. The sequencing here drew on PBMCs from blood, taken less than 30 months after vaccination. The chain carries TRBV6-1 and TRBJ2-2; weak D call: TRBD1 (6 bases). CDR3 region: CASNQGTGELFF. For the CDR3, the DNA is TGTGCCAGCAATCAGGGGACCGGGGAGCTGTTTTTT.